This paragraph covers one T cell receptor (beta chain) sequence. The source of the sample is a study of blood T cell repertoires in COVID-19. Turning to the study itself: The analysed material was cDNA or gDNA that came from T cells, B-cell-depleted T cells, or PBMCs.

Per the original methods: Estimated nucleated cell counts came from reference gene primer amplification. Using immunoSEQ multiplex PCR, the repertoire was profiled, and TCRdb retains in-frame clones only, with some absent. That table supplies the V and J calls and clone size; D and trimming were determined from the DNA. The table has hundreds of thousands of clones, 70% to 90% seen once. The clonotype comes from a woman aged 25 to 39 with active or convalescent COVID-19. Sequences were obtained from peripheral blood.

CDR3 bases: TGCGCCAGCAGGACCGGGACTAGCGGCATCTACGAGCAGTACTTC. Translated, it gives CASRTGTSGIYEQYF. The chain links TRBV10-2 to TRBJ2-7; TRBD2 aligns across 11 bases. Germline-derived CDR1 and CDR2 are WSHSY and SAAADI. The CDR3 sequence is 15 residues long. The V gene end was trimmed by 6 bases and the J gene end by 3 bases; junction bases not matched to a gene: 7.